This TCR beta chain was identified in a study of identical twins. TCRdb analysed the 5' RACE reads with MiXCR anew, one entry per CDR3 protein. The sample consists of approximately 590,000 distinct CDR3 sequences, 9.5% to 10% of them appearing once. From germline, CDR1 is GTSNPN and CDR2 SVGIG (reference sequence). V shed 1 base and J shed 5 bases, with 17 bases lying between them. The CDR3 loop spans 16 amino acids. Another study also made use of these data, one on yellow fever vaccine responses in identical twins.

The sequenced sample was PBMCs. The rearrangement uses TRBV30 and TRBJ2-2, with D perhaps matching TRBD2 (7 bases). This sequence was found in a woman under 30 in good health. The CDR3 protein is CAWSDTGGSRTGELFF. CDR3 DNA sequence: TGTGCCTGGAGTGACACGGGGGGCTCGCGGACCGGGGAGCTGTTTTTT.